The text below deals with one TCR beta chain. The antigen remains undetermined. J gave up 4 bases and V 1 base, and 7 bases lay outside the gene matches. The germline V gene has CDR1 DFQATT and CDR2 SNEGSKA (reference sequence). This CDR3 is built from 17 residues. Patients aged 18 to 65 had newly diagnosed hyperthyroidism that had lasted under 2 months. The PBMCs were sourced from fresh peripheral blood (around 10 ml). The record originates from a study of T cells in Graves' hyperthyroidism and ophthalmopathy. Study overall: Upon initial diagnosis and before any treatment, peripheral blood was collected.

RNA transcripts provided the source from which TCR beta CDR3 regions were amplified. During a first-round RT-PCR of the TCR CDR3, the HTBI primer set was used. TCRdb fed the multiplex PCR reads into MiXCR, producing one record per CDR3 protein. The data hold around 400,000 distinct CDR3 sequences, with approximately 25% observed a single time. Regarding the study as a whole: Most thyroid-expanded clonotypes above 0.001 were also found in blood.

The sample comprised blood. The chain links TRBV20-1 to TRBJ2-3; 14 nucleotides line up with TRBD2. The sequence was obtained from a middle-aged man with Graves' hyperthyroidism. The CDR3 coding sequence is TGCAGTGCTAGAGGACTAGCGGGAGGGCCTAGGCCAGATACGCAGTATTTT. Translating it yields CSARGLAGGPRPDTQYF.